The 3 T cell receptor beta chains presented below share a single source sample, sequenced in a study of T-cell reconstitution after alpha-beta-depleted transplantation in children. During its preparation, the TCRbeta library received unique molecular identifiers. TCRdb redid the calling of the PCR reads with MiXCR, one entry per CDR3 protein. The table shows around 580,000 distinct CDR3 sequences, with 23% occurring only once. The input for sequencing was PBMCs, mostly from graft donor cells, taken 360 days after TCRalphabeta/CD19-depleted stem cell transplant. The origin of the receptors is a boy younger than two who had a stem cell transplant for acute myeloid leukemia, so the T cells may come from the graft donor.

This clonotype was seen ten or more times. The J gene is TRBJ1-5, the V gene TRBV6-5, with a possible D match to TRBD1 (5 bases). Germline V gives CDR1 MNHEY, CDR2 SVGAGI. V lost 2 bases and J lost 0, with 11 bases in between. The CDR3 sequence is 16 residues long. CDR3 coding DNA: TGTGCCAGCAGTTACCAGGGTGACCATAGCAATCAGCCCCAGCATTTT. Its protein product is CASSYQGDHSNQPQHF.

This clonotype has ten or more counts. The rearrangement joins TRBV6-1 to TRBJ2-5, with a tentative D call TRBD2 (5 bases). The germline V gene has CDR1 MNHNS and CDR2 SASEGT. The CDR3 has 14 residues. Between the trimmed V and J ends, which lost 5 bases and 0 bases, there was a span of 10 bases. The CDR3 reads CASSRTGYQETQYF. The CDR3 region has the DNA TGTGCCAGCAGTCGGACTGGGTACCAAGAGACCCAGTACTTC.

The J gene is TRBJ2-3, the V gene TRBV6-1; TRBD2 might be the D (6 bases). The CDR3 loop spans 15 amino acids. From germline, CDR1 is MNHNS and CDR2 SASEGT. The V end lost 5 bases, the J end lost 4 bases, and 16 bases lay between the germline ends. The CDR3 is CASSPGLTSSDTQYF. The CDR3 DNA follows: TGTGCCAGCAGTCCAGGACTCACTAGCTCAGATACGCAGTATTTT.